This T cell receptor (beta chain) derives from a study of T cell responses to AZD1222 COVID-19 vaccine (dated by TCRdb to the early 2020s). Study-level background: AZD1222 recipients given second doses at about 4 weeks or at about 12 weeks were pooled, since spike-specific TCR depth and breadth were not found to differ between the two schedules. A total of 240 or so trial participants underwent TCR sequencing, of whom approximately 200 had received two doses of AZD1222 and 26 had received two doses of the MenACWY control vaccine. Trial participants were enrolled by age into 18-55, 56-69 and 70-plus year subgroups, with about 150, 28 and 57 TCR-sequenced participants respectively.

The time point label of this sample denotes: baseline before first vaccination. Vaccinee samples were obtained from the UK trials COV001 and COV002, which included a single-blind randomized controlled phase 2/3 trial of AZD1222 (ChAdOx1 nCoV-19) in healthy adults. For TCRbeta chain sequencing, PBMC samples were collected from trial participants at day 0 and at day 28 after the second dose. The CDR3 regions of human TCRbeta chains were analyzed by immunosequencing. Regarding the original processing steps: Repertoire TCRs were matched against a reference library of SARS-CoV-2-specific TCRs generated with the MIRA antigen-specificity platform. Breadth meant the fraction of unique TCRs that were SARS-CoV-2-associated, whereas depth meant the fraction of total T cells that were SARS-CoV-2-associated. Using the MIRA data, each spike-specific TCR was assigned both to the spike region to which the TCR was reactive and to a CD4 or CD8 class. Log10-transformed breadth and depth values were compared by one-way ANOVA with Sidak's multiple comparisons tests. TCRdb provides this immuneACCESS table in a form limited to in-frame rearrangements. Some clones are lacking; in checked studies, under half of them reflect an unresolved V gene, and why the rest are absent is not known. The V and J calls and clone size are taken from that table; D and trimming were inferred from the DNA. This sample lists about 85,000 clones; approximately 86% were detected once. The ten largest account for over 7.5% of the sample.

The CDR3 holds 17 amino acids from the cysteine to the phenylalanine. The retained sequence is limited to the CDR3, 51 bases, with the frame set at the first base. V was cut back by 2 bases and J by 8 bases, leaving a gap of 21 bases between them. Via the germline V gene (reference sequence), CDR1 is MNHEY and CDR2 SMNVEV. The paper as a whole reports these results and caveats: The vaccine-associated CD4 TCRs covered the entire spike protein, and the dominant responses fell in regions 160-218 and 743-854. Participants were mostly white British and included more females than males, and it was suggested by the authors that clonal diversity may have been underestimated. A significant rise in spike-specific TCR breadth and depth was observed after two AZD1222 doses relative to day 0 and relative to MenACWY recipients. The 56-69-year group was small, and its depth increase did not reach significance, likely because of low power. Only six AZD1222 recipients were SARS-CoV-2 seropositive at baseline, limiting conclusions about previously exposed vaccinees. Epitopes outside the regions mutated in the B.1.351 and B.1.1.7 variants were reportedly recognized by nearly half of the unique spike-specific TCRs. Because no day 14 peak-response samples were available, repertoires were characterized only after the peak T cell response.

In the case of this clone: This receptor's antigen is unknown. Per-base qualities were not stored, and no clone one base away is much larger.

The source was peripheral blood, collected on day 0 of AZD1222 vaccination. The rearranged chain carries TRBV27 and TRBJ1-4, with a weak D call of TRBD1 (5 bases match). This sequence originates from an adult in good health. The CDR3 has the sequence CASSLIVHGGLFEKLFF. The DNA sequence is TGTGCCAGCAGTTTAATTGTTCATGGGGGTCTGTTCGAAAAACTGTTTTTT.